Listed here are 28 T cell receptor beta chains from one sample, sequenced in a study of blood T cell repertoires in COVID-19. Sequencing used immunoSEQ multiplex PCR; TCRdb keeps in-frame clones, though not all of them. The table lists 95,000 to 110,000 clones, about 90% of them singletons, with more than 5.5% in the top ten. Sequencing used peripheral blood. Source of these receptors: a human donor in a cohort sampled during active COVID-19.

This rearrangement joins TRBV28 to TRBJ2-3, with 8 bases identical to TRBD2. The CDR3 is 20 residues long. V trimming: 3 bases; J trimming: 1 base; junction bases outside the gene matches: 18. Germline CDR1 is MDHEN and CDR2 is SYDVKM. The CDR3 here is CASSFYLAGRVARGTDTQYF. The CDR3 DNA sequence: TGTGCCAGCAGTTTCTACTTAGCGGGAAGGGTGGCGCGAGGCACAGATACGCAGTATTTT.

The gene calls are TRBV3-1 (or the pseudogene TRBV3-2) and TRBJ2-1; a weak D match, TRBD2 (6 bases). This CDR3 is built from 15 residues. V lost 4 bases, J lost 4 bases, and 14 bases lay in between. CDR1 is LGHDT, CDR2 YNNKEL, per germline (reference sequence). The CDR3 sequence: CASSPVKGRYNEQFF. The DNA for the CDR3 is TGTGCCAGCAGCCCGGTGAAGGGGAGGTACAATGAGCAGTTCTTC.

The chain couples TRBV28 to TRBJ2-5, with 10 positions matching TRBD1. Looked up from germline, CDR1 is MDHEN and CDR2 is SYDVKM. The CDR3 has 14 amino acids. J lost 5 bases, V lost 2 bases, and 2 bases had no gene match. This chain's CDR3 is CASSLDRGHETQYF. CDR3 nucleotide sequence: TGTGCCAGCAGTTTAGACAGGGGGCACGAGACCCAGTACTTC.

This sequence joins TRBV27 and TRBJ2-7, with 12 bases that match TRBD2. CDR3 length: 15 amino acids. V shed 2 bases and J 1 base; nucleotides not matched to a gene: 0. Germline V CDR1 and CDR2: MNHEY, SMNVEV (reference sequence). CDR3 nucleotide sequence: TGTGCCAGCAGTTTACTAGCGGGGGGGTCCTACGAGCAGTACTTC. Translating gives CASSLLAGGSYEQYF.

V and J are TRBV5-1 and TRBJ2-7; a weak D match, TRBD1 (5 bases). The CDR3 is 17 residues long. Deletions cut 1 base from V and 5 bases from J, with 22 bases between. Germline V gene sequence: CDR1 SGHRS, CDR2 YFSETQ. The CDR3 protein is CASSLNYPGRVGHEQYF. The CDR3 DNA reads TGCGCCAGCAGCTTGAATTACCCCGGCAGGGTCGGGCACGAGCAGTACTTC.

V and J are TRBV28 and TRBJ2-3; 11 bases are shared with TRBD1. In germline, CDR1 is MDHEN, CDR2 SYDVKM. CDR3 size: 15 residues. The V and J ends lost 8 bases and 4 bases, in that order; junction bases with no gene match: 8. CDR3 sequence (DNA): TGTGCCAGCGGCAGACCGGGACAGGGGGCAGATACGCAGTATTTT. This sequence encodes CASGRPGQGADTQYF. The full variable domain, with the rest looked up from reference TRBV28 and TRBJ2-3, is DVKVTQSSRYLVKRTGEKVFLECVQDMDHENMFWYRQDPGLGLRLIYFSYDVKMKEKGDIPEGYSVSREKKERFSLILESASTNQTSMYLCASGRPGQGADTQYFGPGTRLTVL.

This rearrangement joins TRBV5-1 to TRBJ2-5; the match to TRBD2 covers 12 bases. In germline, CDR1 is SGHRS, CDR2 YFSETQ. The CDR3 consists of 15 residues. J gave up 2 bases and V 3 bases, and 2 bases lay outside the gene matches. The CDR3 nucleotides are TGCGCCAGCAGCTACGGGACTAGCGGGCAAGAGACCCAGTACTTC. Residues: CASSYGTSGQETQYF.

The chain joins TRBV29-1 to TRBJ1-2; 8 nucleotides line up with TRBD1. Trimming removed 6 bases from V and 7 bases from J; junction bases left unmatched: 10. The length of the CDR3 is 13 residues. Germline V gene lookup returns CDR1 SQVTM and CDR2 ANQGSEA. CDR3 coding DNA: TGCAGCGTGCGGGACGGGACAGGAATTGGCTACACCTTC. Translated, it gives CSVRDGTGIGYTF.

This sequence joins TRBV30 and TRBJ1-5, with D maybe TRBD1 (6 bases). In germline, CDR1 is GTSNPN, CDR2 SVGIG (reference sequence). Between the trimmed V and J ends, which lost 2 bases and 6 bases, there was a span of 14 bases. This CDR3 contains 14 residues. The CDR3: CAWSTGTPSQPQHF. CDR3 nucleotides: TGTGCCTGGAGTACCGGGACACCTAGTCAGCCCCAGCATTTT. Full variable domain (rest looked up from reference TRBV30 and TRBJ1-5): SQTIHQWPATLVQPVGSPLSLECTVEGTSNPNLYWYRQAAGRGLQLLFYSVGIGQISSEVPQNLSASRPQDRQFILSSKKLLLSDSGFYLCAWSTGTPSQPQHFGDGTRLSIL.

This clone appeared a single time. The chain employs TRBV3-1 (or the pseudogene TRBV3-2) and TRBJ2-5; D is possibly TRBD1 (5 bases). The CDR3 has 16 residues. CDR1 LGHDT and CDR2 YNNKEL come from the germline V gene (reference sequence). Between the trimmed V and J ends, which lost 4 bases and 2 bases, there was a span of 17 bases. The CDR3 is CASSRETVLGQETQYF. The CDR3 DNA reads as TGTGCCAGCAGCCGTGAGACAGTCTTGGGACAAGAGACCCAGTACTTC.

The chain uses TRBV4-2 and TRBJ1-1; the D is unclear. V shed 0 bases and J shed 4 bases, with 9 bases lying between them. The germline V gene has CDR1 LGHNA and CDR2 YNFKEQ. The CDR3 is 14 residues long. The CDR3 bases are TGTGCCAGCAGCCAAGATTCAGGTGCCACTGAAGCTTTCTTT. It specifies CASSQDSGATEAFF.

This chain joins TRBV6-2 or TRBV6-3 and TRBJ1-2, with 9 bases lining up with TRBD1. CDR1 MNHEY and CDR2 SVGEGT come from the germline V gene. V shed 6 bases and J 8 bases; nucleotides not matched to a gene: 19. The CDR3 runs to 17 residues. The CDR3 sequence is CASSLTPRIFGTGGYTF. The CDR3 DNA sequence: TGTGCCAGCAGCCTTACACCTAGAATCTTCGGGACAGGGGGCTACACCTTC.

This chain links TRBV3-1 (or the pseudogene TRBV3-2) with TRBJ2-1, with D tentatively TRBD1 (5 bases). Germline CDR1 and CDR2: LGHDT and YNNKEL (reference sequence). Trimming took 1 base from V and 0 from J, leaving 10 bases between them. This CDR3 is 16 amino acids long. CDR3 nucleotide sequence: TGTGCCAGCAGCCAAGGATTTCAGGGCTCCTACAATGAGCAGTTCTTC. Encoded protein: CASSQGFQGSYNEQFF.

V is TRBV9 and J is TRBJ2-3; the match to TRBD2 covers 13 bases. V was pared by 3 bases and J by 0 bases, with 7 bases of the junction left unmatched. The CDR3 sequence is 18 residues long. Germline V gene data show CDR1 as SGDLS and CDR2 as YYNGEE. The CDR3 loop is CASSAGGLAGKSTDTQYF. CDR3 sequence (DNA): TGTGCCAGCAGCGCGGGGGGACTAGCGGGAAAGAGCACAGATACGCAGTATTTT.

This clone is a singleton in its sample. The CDR3 sequence: CASSLMESYNEQFF. CDR3 coding DNA: TGTGCCAGCAGCTTAATGGAGTCATACAATGAGCAGTTCTTC. The chain combines TRBV9 with TRBJ2-1; D is unclear. Germline CDR1 reads SGDLS; CDR2 reads YYNGEE. The V and J ends lost 4 bases and 4 bases respectively, with 12 bases between them. This CDR3 is built from 14 residues.

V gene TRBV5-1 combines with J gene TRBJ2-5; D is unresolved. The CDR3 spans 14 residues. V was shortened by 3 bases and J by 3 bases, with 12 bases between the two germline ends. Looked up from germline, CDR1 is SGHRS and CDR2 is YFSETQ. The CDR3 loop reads CASSSTVPKETQYF. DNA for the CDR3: TGCGCCAGCAGCTCCACAGTCCCAAAAGAGACCCAGTACTTC.

The CDR3 reads CASSFDPNRALYEQYF. DNA of the CDR3: TGCGCCAGCAGCTTTGATCCTAACAGGGCACTATACGAGCAGTACTTC. This rearrangement joins TRBV5-1 to TRBJ2-7; maybe TRBD1 (6 bases). In germline, CDR1 is SGHRS, CDR2 YFSETQ. The CDR3 sequence is 16 residues long. Trimming cost V 2 bases and J 4 bases, with 19 bases left between them.

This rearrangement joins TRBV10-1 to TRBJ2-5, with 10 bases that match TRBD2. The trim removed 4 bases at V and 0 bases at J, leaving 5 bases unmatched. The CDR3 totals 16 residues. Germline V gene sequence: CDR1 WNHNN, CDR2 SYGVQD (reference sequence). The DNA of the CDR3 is TGCGCCAGCAGTGGTCTAGCGGGGGATAACCAAGAGACCCAGTACTTC. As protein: CASSGLAGDNQETQYF.

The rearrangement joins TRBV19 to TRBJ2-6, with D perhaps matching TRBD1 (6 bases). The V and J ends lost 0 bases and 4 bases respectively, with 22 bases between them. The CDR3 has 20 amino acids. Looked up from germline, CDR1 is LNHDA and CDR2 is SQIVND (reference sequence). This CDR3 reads CASSIDRDRGWGPGANVLTF. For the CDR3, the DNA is TGTGCCAGTAGTATAGATCGGGACCGAGGATGGGGGCCGGGGGCCAACGTCCTGACTTTC. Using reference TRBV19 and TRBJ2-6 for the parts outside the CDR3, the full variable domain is DGGITQSPKYLFRKEGQNVTLSCEQNLNHDAMYWYRQDPGQGLRLIYYSQIVNDFQKGDIAEGYSVSREKKESFPLTVTSAQKNPTAFYLCASSIDRDRGWGPGANVLTFGAGSRLTVL.

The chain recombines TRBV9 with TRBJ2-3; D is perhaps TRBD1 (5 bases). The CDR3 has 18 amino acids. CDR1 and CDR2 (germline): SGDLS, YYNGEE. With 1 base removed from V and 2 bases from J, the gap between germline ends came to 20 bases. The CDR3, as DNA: TGTGCCAGCAGCGTATTTCCAGGACACAGGCGGAACACAGATACGCAGTATTTT. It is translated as CASSVFPGHRRNTDTQYF.

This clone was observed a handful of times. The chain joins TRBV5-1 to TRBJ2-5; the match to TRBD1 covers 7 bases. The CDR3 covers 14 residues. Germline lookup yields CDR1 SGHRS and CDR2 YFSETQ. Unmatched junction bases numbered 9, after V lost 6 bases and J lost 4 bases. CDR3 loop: CASTRDSIGETQYF. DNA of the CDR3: TGCGCCAGCACCCGGGACAGTATAGGAGAGACCCAGTACTTC.

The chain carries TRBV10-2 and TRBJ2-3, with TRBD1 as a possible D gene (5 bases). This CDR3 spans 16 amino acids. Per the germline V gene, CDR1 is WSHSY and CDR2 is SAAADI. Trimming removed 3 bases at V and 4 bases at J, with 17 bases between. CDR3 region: CASSDGHPLWPDTQYF. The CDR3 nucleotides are TGCGCCAGCAGTGATGGACACCCCCTGTGGCCAGATACGCAGTATTTT.

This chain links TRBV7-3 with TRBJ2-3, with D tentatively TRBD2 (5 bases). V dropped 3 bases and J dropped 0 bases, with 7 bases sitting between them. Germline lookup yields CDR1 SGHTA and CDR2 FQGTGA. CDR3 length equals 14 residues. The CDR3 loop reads CASSFGGSTDTQYF. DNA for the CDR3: TGTGCCAGCAGCTTCGGCGGGAGCACAGATACGCAGTATTTT.

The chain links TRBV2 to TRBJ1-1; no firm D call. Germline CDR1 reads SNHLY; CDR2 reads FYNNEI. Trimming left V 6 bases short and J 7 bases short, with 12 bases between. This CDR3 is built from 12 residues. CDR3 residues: CASSPTRVEAFF. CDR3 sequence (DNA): TGTGCCAGCAGCCCAACGAGAGTTGAAGCTTTCTTT.

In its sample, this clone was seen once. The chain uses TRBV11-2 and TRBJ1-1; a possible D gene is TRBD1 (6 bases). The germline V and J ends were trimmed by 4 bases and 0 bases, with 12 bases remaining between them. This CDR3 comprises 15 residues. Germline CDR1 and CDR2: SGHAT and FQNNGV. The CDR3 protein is CASSYRDTMNTEAFF. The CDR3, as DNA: TGTGCCAGCAGCTACCGGGACACCATGAACACTGAAGCTTTCTTT.

CDR3 DNA: TGTGCCAGCAGTGAACGGACAGGGGGTTCAGATACGCAGTATTTT. Translating it yields CASSERTGGSDTQYF. V gene TRBV2 combines with J gene TRBJ2-3; 10 bases align to TRBD1. V was clipped by 2 bases and J by 4 bases; unmatched bases: 3. This CDR3 comprises 15 residues. Germline values: CDR1 SNHLY, CDR2 FYNNEI.

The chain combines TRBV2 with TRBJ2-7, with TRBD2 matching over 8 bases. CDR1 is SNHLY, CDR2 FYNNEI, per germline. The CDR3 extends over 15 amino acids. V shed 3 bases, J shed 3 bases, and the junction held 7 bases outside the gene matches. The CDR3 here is CASSEGLGRFYEQYF. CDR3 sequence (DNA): TGTGCCAGCAGTGAGGGACTAGGGAGATTCTACGAGCAGTACTTC.

CDR3 nucleotide sequence: TGTGCCAGCAGCTTGCGTCGGTCAGGAGGTGGAACCGGGGAGCTGTTTTTT. Translation: CASSLRRSGGGTGELFF. This chain connects TRBV5-4 to TRBJ2-2; maybe TRBD2 (5 bases). The V and J ends lost 1 base and 5 bases respectively, with 18 bases between them. Germline V gives CDR1 SGHNT, CDR2 YYREEE (reference sequence). The CDR3 spans 17 residues. The full variable domain, in which reference TRBV5-4 and TRBJ2-2 provide the parts outside the CDR3, is ETGVTQSPTHLIKTRGQQVTLRCSSQSGHNTVSWYQQALGQGPQFIFQYYREEENGRGNFPPRFSGLQFPNYSSELNVNALELDDSALYLCASSLRRSGGGTGELFFGEGSRLTVL.